This note documents a single T cell receptor beta chain sequence. Its antigen remains unidentified. This sample is part of a study of early T cells in non-severe SARS-CoV-2 infection. Findings of the study overall: Missing private and CD4 specificities, VDJdb matching favored anti-spike CD8 responses.

TCRdb reanalysed the 5' RACE reads using MiXCR and keeps one entry per CDR3 protein. The table has approximately 50,000 distinct CDR3 sequences, 9% to 15% seen once; the top ten hold around 2.6%. V lost 5 bases and J lost 2, with 13 bases in between. Looked up from germline, CDR1 is SGHTA and CDR2 is FQGNSA. The CDR3 consists of 14 residues. The sequence was collected from an adult who was a healthcare worker with PCR-confirmed SARS-CoV-2 infection or an uninfected control (not recorded which). The source was whole blood, collected at baseline. The chain has TRBV7-2 and TRBJ2-7; perhaps TRBD2 as D (6 bases). The CDR3 spells CASSTPGLPYEQYF. CDR3 coding DNA: TGTGCCAGCAGCACTCCGGGACTCCCCTACGAGCAGTACTTC.